This TCR beta chain was found in a study of vaccination effects on CD4 cells after COVID-19. The wider study: Each participant received a vaccine that was either BNT162b2 or mRNA-1273, given as two doses.

ViraFEST expansion of antigen-specific CD4+ T cells with viral peptide pools preceded sequencing. A roughly ten-day culture period preceded the isolation of CD4+ T cells. Vaccine recipients had no previous SARS-CoV-2 infection; their nucleocapsid antibodies were negative. Using immunoSEQ multiplex PCR, the repertoire was profiled, and TCRdb retains in-frame clones only, with some absent. The data show some 68,000 clones, with roughly 78% seen just once and roughly 3.9% held by the top ten. The table lists this clone with a few counts. Its target is unknown. The V gene's germline CDR1 is SGHRS and CDR2 YFSETQ. V lost 0 bases and J lost 0, with 5 bases in between. This CDR3 is 14 amino acids long.

This chain connects TRBV5-1 to TRBJ2-3, with D unresolved. The sequences come from CD4+ T cells from PBMCs cultured with HCoV-OC43 spike peptides, collected before COVID-19 vaccination. Regarding subset: HCoV-OC43 spike overlapping peptide pool stimulation. The receptor was derived from a human donor who received a COVID-19 vaccine. The CDR3 DNA reads TGCGCCAGCAGCTTGGTAACTAGCACAGATACGCAGTATTTT. Protein product: CASSLVTSTDTQYF.